One and the same sample provided the 30 T cell receptor beta chains below, sequenced in a study of shared clonotypes between healthy human individuals (TCRdb year 2020). Library prep was done by the immunoSEQ multiplex PCR assay. Drawn from immuneACCESS, this table holds only the in-frame rearrangements with V and J called that TCRdb kept. Clones are partly lost; checked studies trace under half to an unresolved V gene and leave the rest unexplained. Here the sample has over a million clones; under 80% occur a single time. About 1.5% of the sample belongs to the ten largest clones. Material: memory CD4+ T cells sorted from blood. The cell subset or site label, as the study defines it: CD45RA-negative fraction. The receptors were sampled from a man younger than 35 in good health.

The chain couples TRBV2 to TRBJ2-2; 12 nucleotides line up with TRBD1. The germline V gene encodes CDR1 SNHLY and CDR2 FYNNEI. CDR3 length equals 16 residues. Trimming at V came to 6 bases and at J to 3 bases, leaving 5 bases not matched to a gene. The CDR3 DNA reads as TGTGCCAGCAGGGCGGGACAGGGGGCGCACACCGGGGAGCTGTTTTTT. Translating it yields CASRAGQGAHTGELFF.

This chain links TRBV6-5 with TRBJ1-4, with a tentative D call TRBD1 (5 bases). Germline CDR1 is MNHEY and CDR2 is SVGAGI. This CDR3 is 15 amino acids long. V was trimmed by 6 bases and J by 2 bases, leaving 13 bases between them. Here the CDR3 reads CASRLDSATNEKLFF. The CDR3 DNA is TGTGCCAGCAGGCTCGACAGCGCCACTAATGAAAAACTGTTTTTT.

The V call is TRBV18, the J call TRBJ2-5; the D call may be TRBD1 or TRBD2 (5 bases each). The CDR3 is made up of 16 amino acids. The V gene's germline CDR1 is KGHSH and CDR2 LQKENI. V lost 0 bases to trimming and J lost 5 bases, with 16 bases between them. In DNA, the CDR3 is TGTGCCAGCTCACCACCGTCGGGACGACCGTGGGAGACCCAGTACTTC. Translated: CASSPPSGRPWETQYF.

The gene calls are TRBV4-1 and TRBJ2-7; no clear D. This CDR3 is built from 15 residues. V was shortened by 0 bases and J by 5 bases, with 14 bases between the two germline ends. Germline V gene sequence: CDR1 MGHRA, CDR2 YSYEKL. The CDR3 DNA sequence: TGCGCCAGCAGCCAAGAGATCCGTTCTAGTGACGAGCAGTACTTC. Its translation is CASSQEIRSSDEQYF.

This clone was seen more than once but under ten times. The V and J genes are TRBV9 and TRBJ2-7; the D call may be TRBD1 or TRBD2 (6 bases each). Looked up from germline, CDR1 is SGDLS and CDR2 is YYNGEE. This CDR3 has 15 amino acids. Trimming stripped 2 bases from V and 9 bases from J, with 21 bases between. The CDR3 region is CASSVAGSQSGAQYF. In nucleotides, the CDR3 is TGTGCCAGCAGCGTTGCTGGGAGTCAATCGGGGGCGCAGTACTTC.

On this clone itself: Other DNA variants within this sample encode the same CDR3. V gene TRBV5-1 combines with J gene TRBJ2-5; unclear D gene. In germline, CDR1 is SGHRS, CDR2 YFSETQ. Trimming shortened V by 0 bases and J by 0 bases, and 6 bases separated the two germline ends. CDR3 length: 14 residues. Here the CDR3 reads CASSLVANQETQYF. For the CDR3, the DNA is TGCGCCAGCAGCTTGGTGGCCAACCAAGAGACCCAGTACTTC.

A note on this clone: The sample carries other DNA sequences with the same CDR3. This chain connects TRBV6-5 to TRBJ2-7; unclear D gene. Trimming stripped 5 bases from V and 3 bases from J, with 5 bases between. Germline CDR1 MNHEY, CDR2 SVGAGI. This CDR3 contains 11 residues. Written as DNA, the CDR3 is TGTGCCAGCAGTCCAAGCTACGAGCAGTACTTC. Its protein product is CASSPSYEQYF.

Comment on this clone: A much larger clonotype is one base distant, so this may be a read error. Other DNA sequences from this sample encode an identical CDR3 as well. V is TRBV27 and J is TRBJ1-1; TRBD1 aligns across 7 bases. Germline CDR1 reads MNHEY; CDR2 reads SMNVEV (reference sequence). The junction had 2 bases not matched to a gene; V was cut back by 6 bases and J by 1 base. The CDR3 is 13 amino acids. CDR3 loop: CASRRTGNTEAFF. The CDR3 bases are TGTGCCAGCAGGCGGACAGGGAACACTGAAGCTTTCTTT.

The rearrangement links TRBV5-1 to TRBJ1-2; possibly TRBD1 for D (5 bases). Trimming stripped 0 bases from V and 0 bases from J, with 12 bases between. The CDR3 runs 16 residues. Germline V gene data show CDR1 as SGHRS and CDR2 as YFSETQ. Here the CDR3 reads CASSLDPDNANYGYTF. The CDR3 region has the DNA TGCGCCAGCAGCTTGGATCCGGACAACGCTAACTATGGCTACACCTTC.

This clone was recorded a few times. The chain combines TRBV4-1 with TRBJ2-3; 8 nucleotides line up with TRBD1. The CDR3 extends over 17 amino acids. Unmatched junction bases numbered 8, after V lost 3 bases and J lost 0 bases. CDR1 and CDR2 from the germline V gene are MGHRA and YSYEKL. CDR3 DNA: TGCGCCAGCAGCCAGGGGACAGGACCCGGGAGCACAGATACGCAGTATTTT. Residues: CASSQGTGPGSTDTQYF.

The V and J genes are TRBV6-5 and TRBJ1-5; D gene ambiguous. The CDR3 is 13 residues long. Germline V gene sequence: CDR1 MNHEY, CDR2 SVGAGI. The ends were cut back, 1 base at V and 5 bases at J, with 6 bases in the middle. The CDR3 DNA is TGTGCCAGCAGTTACTATAAGGATCAGCCCCAGCATTTT. Its protein is CASSYYKDQPQHF.

V gene TRBV11-2 combines with J gene TRBJ2-7; D gene ambiguous. CDR1 and CDR2 from the germline V gene are SGHAT and FQNNGV. The V end was cut by 3 bases, the J end by 2 bases, with 11 bases between. The CDR3 is 14 residues long. This CDR3 reads CASSFSHSTYEQYF. The CDR3 DNA sequence: TGTGCCAGCAGCTTTTCCCACAGTACCTACGAGCAGTACTTC.

This clone appeared a few times. The V gene is TRBV29-1, the J gene TRBJ2-7; unclear D gene. Germline V lookup: CDR1 SQVTM, CDR2 ANQGSEA. V dropped 5 bases and J dropped 4 bases, with 0 bases sitting between them. This CDR3 has 8 residues. In nucleotides, the CDR3 is TGCAGCGTTTACGAGCAGTACTTC. This translates into CSVYEQYF.

As to this clone: Other nucleotide sequences in the sample specify the same CDR3. The chain joins TRBV18 to TRBJ2-7; TRBD1 agrees at 8 bases. Germline V gene sequence: CDR1 KGHSH, CDR2 LQKENI. V shed 3 bases and J 5 bases; nucleotides not matched to a gene: 0. The CDR3 sequence is 12 residues long. The CDR3 DNA reads TGTGCCAGCTCACCGACAGGGGACGAGCAGTACTTC. It yields the protein CASSPTGDEQYF.

The rearrangement uses TRBV5-4 and TRBJ1-6; possible D gene TRBD1, 5 bases. CDR3 length: 17 residues. V was shortened by 4 bases and J by 10 bases, with 24 bases between the two germline ends. Per germline, CDR1 SGHNT and CDR2 YYREEE (reference sequence). The CDR3 here is CASSPWAGRSPHSPLHF. DNA of the CDR3: TGTGCCAGCAGCCCTTGGGCAGGGAGATCGCCACACTCACCCCTCCACTTT.

The rearrangement joins TRBV6-1 to TRBJ2-6; 8 bases are shared with TRBD1. This CDR3 is built from 17 residues. CDR1 and CDR2 from the germline V gene are MNHNS and SASEGT. V was pared by 3 bases and J by 4 bases, with 8 bases of the junction left unmatched. The CDR3 coding sequence is TGTGCCAGCAGTGAGCAGGGGGCAATAGGCGGGGCCAACGTCCTGACTTTC. This encodes CASSEQGAIGGANVLTF.

This chain uses TRBV5-4 with TRBJ2-2, with D uncertain. Germline V gene sequence: CDR1 SGHNT, CDR2 YYREEE (reference sequence). The CDR3 totals 14 residues. The V end lost 0 bases, the J end lost 1 base, and 4 bases lay between the germline ends. CDR3 coding DNA: TGTGCCAGCAGCTTGGTAGGGAACACCGGGGAGCTGTTTTTT. Translating gives CASSLVGNTGELFF. Combining the CDR3 with reference TRBV5-4 and TRBJ2-2 gives the whole variable domain ETGVTQSPTHLIKTRGQQVTLRCSSQSGHNTVSWYQQALGQGPQFIFQYYREEENGRGNFPPRFSGLQFPNYSSELNVNALELDDSALYLCASSLVGNTGELFFGEGSRLTVL.

This clone showed up just a few times. A read error may be the cause here, since a much bigger clone is one base away. The chain couples TRBV11-3 to TRBJ1-1; D unresolved. Trimming shortened V by 3 bases and J by 0 bases, and 5 bases separated the two germline ends. CDR3 size: 13 residues. CDR1 and CDR2 (germline): SGHNT, YENEEA. In nucleotides, the CDR3 is TGTGCCAGCAGCTTCCAGCTGAACACTGAAGCTTTCTTT. This gives the protein CASSFQLNTEAFF.

The sample holds many counts of this clone. Different DNA sequences within this sample yield the same CDR3. The chain carries TRBV11-2 and TRBJ2-7, with unresolved D. The CDR3 extends over 13 amino acids. CDR1 SGHAT and CDR2 FQNNGV come from the germline V gene. Trimming took off 3 bases at V and 1 base at J, with 7 bases between the two ends. Here the CDR3 DNA reads TGTGCCAGCAGCTTTGACGGATCCTACGAGCAGTACTTC. This gives the protein CASSFDGSYEQYF. The whole variable domain, remainder taken from reference TRBV11-2 and TRBJ2-7, is EAGVAQSPRYKIIEKRQSVAFWCNPISGHATLYWYQQILGQGPKLLIQFQNNGVVDDSQLPKDRFSAERLKGVDSTLKIQPAKLEDSAVYLCASSFDGSYEQYFGPGTRLTVT.

This sequence joins TRBV6-5 and TRBJ1-1; no definite D call. The germline V gene encodes CDR1 MNHEY and CDR2 SVGAGI. Trimming took off 2 bases at V and 0 bases at J, with 7 bases between the two ends. The CDR3 is 14 amino acids. CDR3 residues: CASSYVPMNTEAFF. DNA of the CDR3: TGTGCCAGCAGTTACGTACCCATGAACACTGAAGCTTTCTTT.

The chain carries TRBV25-1 and TRBJ2-7; the match to TRBD2 covers 8 bases. The V gene's germline CDR1 is MGHDK and CDR2 SYGVNS. This CDR3 region has 15 residues. Trimming took 1 base from V and 2 from J; bases not matched to a gene: 4. The CDR3 loop is CASSEFAGGTYEQYF. The CDR3 DNA is TGTGCCAGCAGTGAATTTGCGGGGGGTACCTACGAGCAGTACTTC.

The sample holds one count of this clone. The chain is built from TRBV6-1 and TRBJ2-5; 8 nucleotides line up with TRBD1. This CDR3 region has 13 residues. Germline CDR1 and CDR2: MNHNS and SASEGT. J lost 3 bases, V lost 6 bases, and 3 bases had no gene match. The CDR3 spells CASSLTGEETQYF. In nucleotides, the CDR3 is TGTGCCAGCAGCCTGACAGGGGAAGAGACCCAGTACTTC.

The rearrangement uses TRBV27 and TRBJ2-7, with D maybe TRBD2 (5 bases). Trimming took off 7 bases at V and 10 bases at J, with 26 bases between the two ends. This CDR3 is built from 15 residues. Germline V gives CDR1 MNHEY, CDR2 SMNVEV (reference sequence). The chain's CDR3 is CASTPLGHPTRVQYF. The DNA of the CDR3 is TGTGCCAGCACCCCGTTAGGGCACCCTACGAGGGTCCAGTACTTC.

This chain links TRBV5-4 with TRBJ2-7, with 9 bases that match TRBD1. The CDR3 is 15 amino acids. Germline lookup yields CDR1 SGHNT and CDR2 YYREEE (reference sequence). V shed 2 bases and J 5 bases; nucleotides not matched to a gene: 8. The CDR3 sequence is CASSLTGQGIHEQYF. DNA for the CDR3: TGTGCCAGCAGCTTAACCGGACAGGGGATCCACGAGCAGTACTTC. Full variable domain (missing parts from reference TRBV5-4 and TRBJ2-7): ETGVTQSPTHLIKTRGQQVTLRCSSQSGHNTVSWYQQALGQGPQFIFQYYREEENGRGNFPPRFSGLQFPNYSSELNVNALELDDSALYLCASSLTGQGIHEQYFGPGTRLTVT.

The J gene is TRBJ2-4, the V gene TRBV27; 8 bases are shared with TRBD1. Germline-derived CDR1 and CDR2 are MNHEY and SMNVEV (reference sequence). This CDR3 has 19 residues. V lost 1 base and J lost 0; bases outside the gene matches: 11. The CDR3 sequence is CASSLYGTGDLLAKNIQYF. CDR3 nucleotides: TGTGCCAGCAGTTTATACGGGACAGGCGACCTTCTAGCCAAAAACATTCAGTACTTC.

The chain couples TRBV10-3 to TRBJ2-7; D is perhaps TRBD1 or TRBD2 (7 bases each). The length of the CDR3 is 14 residues. The V end lost 7 bases, the J end lost 2 bases, and 15 bases lay between the germline ends. Per germline, CDR1 ENHRY and CDR2 SYGVKD. CDR3 in DNA: TGTGCCATCACCTCGGCAGGGGGGGCCTACGAGCAGTACTTC. It codes for CAITSAGGAYEQYF.

This clone was counted ten times or more. This chain connects TRBV19 to TRBJ2-7, with D possibly TRBD1 on 5 matching bases. Germline CDR1 reads LNHDA; CDR2 reads SQIVND (reference sequence). Trimming removed 4 bases at V and 4 bases at J, with 11 bases between. The CDR3 has 13 residues. In DNA, the CDR3 is TGTGCCAGTAGTAGGAATTCAGGGTACGAGCAGTACTTC. It translates to CASSRNSGYEQYF.

The chain employs TRBV25-1 and TRBJ2-3, with D possibly being TRBD2 (5 bases). The ends were cut back, 6 bases at V and 1 base at J, with 23 bases in the middle. Germline CDR1 and CDR2: MGHDK and SYGVNS. The CDR3 is 18 amino acids. CDR3 protein: CASSRLRLAPRGTDTQYF. The CDR3 DNA reads TGTGCCAGCAGCCGCCTCCGCCTAGCCCCCCGGGGCACAGATACGCAGTATTTT.

V is TRBV4-3 and J is TRBJ2-1; 7 bases match TRBD2. Per the germline V gene, CDR1 is LGHNA and CDR2 is YSLEER. J was trimmed by 4 bases and V by 0 bases; bases with no gene match: 6. This CDR3 spans 16 amino acids. In DNA form, the CDR3 reads TGCGCCAGCAGCCAAGACCAGCGGGGTTATTACAATGAGCAGTTCTTC. As protein: CASSQDQRGYYNEQFF.

This chain joins TRBV4-3 and TRBJ2-2; D unresolved. This CDR3 has 15 residues. Germline V gene data show CDR1 as LGHNA and CDR2 as YSLEER. V was cut by 1 base and J by 4 bases, with 10 bases left in between. CDR3 DNA sequence: TGCGCCAGCAGCCAAGTCGCCGGGTTCACCGGGGAGCTGTTTTTT. Amino acid sequence: CASSQVAGFTGELFF.